Listed below are T cell receptor beta chains from one sample, sequenced in a study of metastatic and nonmetastatic thyroid tumors. From the PCR reads, TCRdb re-called clones with MiXCR. The sample contains 20,000 to 25,000 clones, more than 10% of which appear only once. Material for sequencing was blood. These receptor sequences come from a female donor with papillary thyroid cancer or a benign thyroid nodule (not recorded which). Some clones in this sample may be carry-over from other donors' samples. Both conserved end residues are part of each CDR3. D genes are given only for firm matches. Clone sizes are given selectively: once, few, many, or a class where the clone is expanded.

v_gene	abundance	d_gene	j_gene	CDR3nt	CDR3aa
TRBV4-1	many	-	TRBJ2-7	TGCGCCAGCAGCCAACTGCCACTCCCAAGCTACGAGCAGTACTTC	CASSQLPLPSYEQYF
TRBV7-6	many	-	TRBJ2-5	TGTGCCAGCACCTCCCTCGGGGTTGGGCACCAAGAGACCCAGTACTTC	CASTSLGVGHQETQYF
TRBV19	-	TRBD1	TRBJ1-2	TGTGCCAGTAGTAGCCAGGGGGCGGGTGGCTACACCTTC	CASSSQGAGGYTF
TRBV4-1	many	-	TRBJ2-7	TGCGCCAGCAGCTTTGGGACTTCCAGCTCCTACGAGCAGTACTTC	CASSFGTSSSYEQYF
TRBV4-2	many	TRBD1	TRBJ2-7	TGTGCCAGCAGCCAAGACCCCGGGACAGGGGGTGCCTACGAGCAGTACTTC	CASSQDPGTGGAYEQYF
TRBV27	-	TRBD1	TRBJ2-2	TGTGCCAGCAGTACCATAAAGACAGGGGGCGGAGTGACCGGGGAGCTGTTTTTT	CASSTIKTGGGVTGELFF
TRBV7-2	few	-	TRBJ1-2	TGTGCCAGCAGCTTAGTTCGGGATGGCTACACCTTC	CASSLVRDGYTF
TRBV10-1	many	TRBD2	TRBJ2-3	TGCGCCAGCAGGCCGAATCGACTAGCGGGGGGCGGTGATACGCAGTATTTT	CASRPNRLAGGGDTQYF
TRBV20-1	many	-	TRBJ1-5	TGCAGTGCTAGAGATCTTAAACAGGGCAATCAGCCCCAGCATTTT	CSARDLKQGNQPQHF
TRBV6-1	many	-	TRBJ1-4	TGTGCCAGCAGTCCTACGGGCCCTTGGAATGAAAAACTGTTTTTT	CASSPTGPWNEKLFF
TRBV2	-	-	TRBJ2-2	TGTGCCGGGAACACAGGGCCCGGGGAGCTGTTTTTT	CAGNTGPGELFF
TRBV28	many	TRBD1	TRBJ2-7	TGTGCCAGCTTAGGACAGGTGATGTTTGGCGACGAGCAGTACTTC	CASLGQVMFGDEQYF
TRBV7-8	many	-	TRBJ2-5	TGTGCCAGCAGCTTAGAAGCGCCGGATGCGGGGGAGACCCAGTACTTC	CASSLEAPDAGETQYF
TRBV20-1	once	TRBD2	TRBJ2-1	TGCAGTGCTTCTATGAGGGAGCGGGGCAATGAGCAGTTCTTC	CSASMRERGNEQFF
TRBV30	many	-	TRBJ2-5	TGTGCCTGGACAGGCGGAATGGAGACCCAGTACTTC	CAWTGGMETQYF
TRBV28	-	-	TRBJ1-5	TGTGCCAGCAGTCCTAGGGGGGGTTATAGCAATCAGCCCCAGCATTTT	CASSPRGGYSNQPQHF
TRBV12-3/TRBV12-4	many	-	TRBJ2-5	TGTGCCAGCACCAGACAAGGCCGAGGAGAGACCCAGTACTTC	CASTRQGRGETQYF
TRBV4-3	many	TRBD2	TRBJ2-1	TGCGCCAGCAGCCAAGAAGCGGGAGGCTACAATGAGCAGTTCTTC	CASSQEAGGYNEQFF
TRBV18	many	-	TRBJ2-1	TGTGCCAGCTCATCCACTACAGGGACAACATACAATGAGCAGTTCTTC	CASSSTTGTTYNEQFF
TRBV5-1	many	TRBD2	TRBJ2-7	TGCGCCAGCAGCTTAAGCGGGGGAAACTCCTACGAGCAGTACTTC	CASSLSGGNSYEQYF
TRBV10-3	-	TRBD1	TRBJ2-2	TGTGCCATCAGTCACCAGACAGGGGAGGTCGGTGAGCTGTTTTTT	CAISHQTGEVGELFF
TRBV2	many	-	TRBJ1-2	TGTGCCAGCGTGTCGGCAGGGCCAGGGGGCTACACCTTC	CASVSAGPGGYTF
TRBV20-1	many	TRBD1	TRBJ2-3	TGCAGTGCTAGTGACGGGCAGGGGGCGGCAGATACGCAGTATTTT	CSASDGQGAADTQYF
TRBV28	-	TRBD2	TRBJ2-7	TGTGCCAGCAGTTCCCCAAGCGGGACTGGGAGGAACGAGCAGTACTTC	CASSSPSGTGRNEQYF
TRBV5-1	many	TRBD2	TRBJ2-4	TGCGCCAGCAGCTCGACTAGCGGGAGGGCCGATCGGTACTTC	CASSSTSGRADRYF
TRBV28	few	-	TRBJ1-2	TGTGCCAGCAGCGGACTTCCTCATAACTATGGCTACACCTTC	CASSGLPHNYGYTF